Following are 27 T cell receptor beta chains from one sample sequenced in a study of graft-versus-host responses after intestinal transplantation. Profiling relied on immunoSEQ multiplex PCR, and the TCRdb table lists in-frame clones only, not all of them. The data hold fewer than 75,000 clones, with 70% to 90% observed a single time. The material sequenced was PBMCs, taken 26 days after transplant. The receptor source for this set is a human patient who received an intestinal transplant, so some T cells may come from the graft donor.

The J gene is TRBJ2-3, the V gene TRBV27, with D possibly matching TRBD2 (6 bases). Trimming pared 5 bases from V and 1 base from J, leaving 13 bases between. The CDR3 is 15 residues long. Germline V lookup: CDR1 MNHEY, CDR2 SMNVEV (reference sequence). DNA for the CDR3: TGTGCCAGCAGTCCCCGCGGAGGGGGCACAGATACGCAGTATTTT. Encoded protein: CASSPRGGGTDTQYF.

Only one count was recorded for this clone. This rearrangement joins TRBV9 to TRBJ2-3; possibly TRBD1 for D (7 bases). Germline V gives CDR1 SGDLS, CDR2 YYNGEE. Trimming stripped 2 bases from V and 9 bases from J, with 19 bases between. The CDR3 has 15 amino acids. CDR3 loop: CASSVGGQTLYTQYF. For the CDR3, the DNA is TGTGCCAGCAGCGTGGGGGGACAGACGCTATACACGCAGTATTTT. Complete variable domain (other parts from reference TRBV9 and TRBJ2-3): DSGVTQTPKHLITATGQRVTLRCSPRSGDLSVYWYQQSLDQGLQFLIQYYNGEERAKGNILERFSAQQFPDLHSELNLSSLELGDSALYFCASSVGGQTLYTQYFGPGTRLTVL.

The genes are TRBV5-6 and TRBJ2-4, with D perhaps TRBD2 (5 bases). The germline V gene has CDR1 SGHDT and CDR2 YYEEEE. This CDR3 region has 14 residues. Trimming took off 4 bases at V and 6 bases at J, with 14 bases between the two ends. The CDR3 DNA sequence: TGTGCCAGCAGCCCCCGAGGGATATTAAACATTCAGTACTTC. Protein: CASSPRGILNIQYF.

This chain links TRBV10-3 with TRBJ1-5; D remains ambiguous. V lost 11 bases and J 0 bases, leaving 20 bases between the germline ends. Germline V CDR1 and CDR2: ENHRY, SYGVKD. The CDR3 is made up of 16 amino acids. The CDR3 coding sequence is TGTGCCGCGGATAGTACAATGAAGAATAGCAATCAGCCCCAGCATTTT. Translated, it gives CAADSTMKNSNQPQHF.

The CDR3 nucleotides are TGCGCCAGCAGCCAAGAACACTCTGGAAACACCATATATTTT. As protein: CASSQEHSGNTIYF. The chain has TRBV4-1 and TRBJ1-3; D remains ambiguous. The CDR3 has 14 amino acids. Germline V gives CDR1 MGHRA, CDR2 YSYEKL. The V end lost 0 bases, the J end lost 0 bases, and 3 bases lay between the germline ends.

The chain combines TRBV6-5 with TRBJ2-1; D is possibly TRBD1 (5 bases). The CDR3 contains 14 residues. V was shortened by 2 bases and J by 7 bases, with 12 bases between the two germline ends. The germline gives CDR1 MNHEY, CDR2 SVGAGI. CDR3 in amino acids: CASSYPRAGNEQFF. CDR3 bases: TGTGCCAGCAGTTACCCCAGGGCTGGGAATGAGCAGTTCTTC.

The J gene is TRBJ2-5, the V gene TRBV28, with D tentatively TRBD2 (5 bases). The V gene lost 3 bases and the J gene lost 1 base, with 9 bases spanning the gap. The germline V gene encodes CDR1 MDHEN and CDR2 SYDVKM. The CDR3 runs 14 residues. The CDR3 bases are TGTGCCAGCAGTTTGGAGGCCCGCCAAGAGACCCAGTACTTC. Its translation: CASSLEARQETQYF.

For the CDR3, the DNA is TGTGCCAGCAGACCGGGACAGGGGAACACTGAAGCTTTCTTT. Amino acids: CASRPGQGNTEAFF. V gene TRBV27 combines with J gene TRBJ1-1; TRBD1 agrees at 9 bases. The V gene end was trimmed by 6 bases and the J gene end by 1 base; junction bases not matched to a gene: 3. The germline gives CDR1 MNHEY, CDR2 SMNVEV (reference sequence). The CDR3 consists of 14 residues.

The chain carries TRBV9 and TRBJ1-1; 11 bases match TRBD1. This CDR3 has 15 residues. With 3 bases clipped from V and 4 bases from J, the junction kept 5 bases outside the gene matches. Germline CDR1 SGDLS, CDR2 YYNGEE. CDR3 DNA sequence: TGTGCCAGCAGCGCCGGGACAGGGGGAGGCACTGAAGCTTTCTTT. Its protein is CASSAGTGGGTEAFF.

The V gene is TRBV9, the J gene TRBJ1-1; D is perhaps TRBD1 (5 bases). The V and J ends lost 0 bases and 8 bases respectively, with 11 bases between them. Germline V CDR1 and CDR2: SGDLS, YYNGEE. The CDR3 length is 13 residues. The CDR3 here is CASSVAPDREAFF. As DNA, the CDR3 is TGTGCCAGCAGCGTAGCACCCGACAGAGAAGCTTTCTTT.

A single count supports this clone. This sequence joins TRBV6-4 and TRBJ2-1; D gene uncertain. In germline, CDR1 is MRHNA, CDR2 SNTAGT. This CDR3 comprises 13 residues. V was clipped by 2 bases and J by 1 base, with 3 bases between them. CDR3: CASSDESYNEQFF. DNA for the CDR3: TGTGCCAGCAGTGACGAGTCCTACAATGAGCAGTTCTTC.

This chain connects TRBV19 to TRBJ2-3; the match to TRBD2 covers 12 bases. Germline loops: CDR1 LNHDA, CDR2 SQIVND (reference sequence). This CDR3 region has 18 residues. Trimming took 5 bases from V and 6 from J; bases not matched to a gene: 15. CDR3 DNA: TGTGCCAGTAGTCCGGAGGGACTAGCGGGCAGCGGGTCGGATACGCAGTATTTT. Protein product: CASSPEGLAGSGSDTQYF.

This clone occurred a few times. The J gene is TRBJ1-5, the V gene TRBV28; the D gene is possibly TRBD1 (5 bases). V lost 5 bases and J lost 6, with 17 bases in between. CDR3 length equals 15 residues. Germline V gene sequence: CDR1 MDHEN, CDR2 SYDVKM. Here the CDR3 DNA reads TGTGCCAGCAGTACTCACCAGGGACTGACTCAGCCCCAGCATTTT. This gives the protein CASSTHQGLTQPQHF.

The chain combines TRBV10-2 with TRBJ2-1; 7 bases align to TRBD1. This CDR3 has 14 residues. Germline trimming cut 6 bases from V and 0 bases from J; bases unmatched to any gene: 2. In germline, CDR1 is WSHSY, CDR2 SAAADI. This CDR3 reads CASRQGSSYNEQFF. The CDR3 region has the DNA TGCGCCAGCAGACAGGGGAGCTCCTACAATGAGCAGTTCTTC.

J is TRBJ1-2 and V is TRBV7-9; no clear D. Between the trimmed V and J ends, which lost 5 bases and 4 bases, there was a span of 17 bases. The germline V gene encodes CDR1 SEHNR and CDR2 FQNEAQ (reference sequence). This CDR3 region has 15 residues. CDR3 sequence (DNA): TGTGCCAGCAGCCCCGCGGCGGTCGGTGGCTATGGCTACACCTTC. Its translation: CASSPAAVGGYGYTF.

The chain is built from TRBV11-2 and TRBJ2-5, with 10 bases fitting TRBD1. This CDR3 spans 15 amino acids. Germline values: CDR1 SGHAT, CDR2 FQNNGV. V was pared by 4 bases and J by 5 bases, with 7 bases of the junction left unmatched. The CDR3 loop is CASSSWDRGGETQYF. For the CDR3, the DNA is TGTGCCAGCAGCTCATGGGACAGGGGAGGTGAGACCCAGTACTTC. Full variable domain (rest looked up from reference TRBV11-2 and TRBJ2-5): EAGVAQSPRYKIIEKRQSVAFWCNPISGHATLYWYQQILGQGPKLLIQFQNNGVVDDSQLPKDRFSAERLKGVDSTLKIQPAKLEDSAVYLCASSSWDRGGETQYFGPGTRLLVL.

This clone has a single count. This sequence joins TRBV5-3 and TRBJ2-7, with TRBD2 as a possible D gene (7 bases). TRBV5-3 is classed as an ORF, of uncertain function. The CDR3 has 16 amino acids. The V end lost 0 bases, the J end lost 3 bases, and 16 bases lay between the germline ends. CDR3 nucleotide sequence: TGTGCCAGAAGCTTGGGGGCGCCGGGGGGCAACTACGAGCAGTACGTC. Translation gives CARSLGAPGGNYEQYV.

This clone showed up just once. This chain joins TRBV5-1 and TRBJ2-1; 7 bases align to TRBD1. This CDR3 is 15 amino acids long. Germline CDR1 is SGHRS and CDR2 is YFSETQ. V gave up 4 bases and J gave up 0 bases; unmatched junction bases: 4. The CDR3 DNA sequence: TGCGCCAGCAGCACGGGGACAGACTCCTACAATGAGCAGTTCTTC. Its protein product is CASSTGTDSYNEQFF.

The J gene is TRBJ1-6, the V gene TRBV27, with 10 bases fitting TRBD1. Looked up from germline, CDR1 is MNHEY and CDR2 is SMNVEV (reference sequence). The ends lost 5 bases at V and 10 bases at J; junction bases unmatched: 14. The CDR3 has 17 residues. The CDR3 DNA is TGTGCCAGCAGTGTCGGACAGGGGGAGGCTACAATCTCACCCCTCCACTTT. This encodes CASSVGQGEATISPLHF.

This CDR3 is CASSHGGGGYTF. As DNA, the CDR3 is TGTGCCAGCAGCCACGGCGGAGGGGGCTACACCTTC. The chain joins TRBV11-2 to TRBJ1-2; D remains unclear. The CDR3 runs 12 residues. The germline V and J ends were trimmed by 5 bases and 8 bases, with 12 bases remaining between them. The germline gives CDR1 SGHAT, CDR2 FQNNGV.

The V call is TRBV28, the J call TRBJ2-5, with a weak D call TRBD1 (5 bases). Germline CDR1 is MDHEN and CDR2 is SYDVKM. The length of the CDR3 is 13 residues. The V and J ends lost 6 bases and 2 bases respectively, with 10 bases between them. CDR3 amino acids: CASSAAGQETQYF. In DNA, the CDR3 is TGTGCCAGCAGCGCGGCAGGGCAAGAGACCCAGTACTTC.

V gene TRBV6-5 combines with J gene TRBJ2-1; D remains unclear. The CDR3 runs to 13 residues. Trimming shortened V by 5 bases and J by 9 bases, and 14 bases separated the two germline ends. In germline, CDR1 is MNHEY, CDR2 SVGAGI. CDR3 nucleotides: TGTGCCAGCAGTCAAACCGGAAGGAGTGAGCAGTTCTTC. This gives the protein CASSQTGRSEQFF.

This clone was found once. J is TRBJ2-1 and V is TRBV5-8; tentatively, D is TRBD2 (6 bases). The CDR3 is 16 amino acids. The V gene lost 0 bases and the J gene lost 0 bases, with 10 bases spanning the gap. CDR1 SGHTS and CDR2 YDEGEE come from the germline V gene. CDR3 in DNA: TGTGCCAGCAGCTTGGGGGCGGGGAGCTCCTACAATGAGCAGTTCTTC. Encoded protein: CASSLGAGSSYNEQFF.

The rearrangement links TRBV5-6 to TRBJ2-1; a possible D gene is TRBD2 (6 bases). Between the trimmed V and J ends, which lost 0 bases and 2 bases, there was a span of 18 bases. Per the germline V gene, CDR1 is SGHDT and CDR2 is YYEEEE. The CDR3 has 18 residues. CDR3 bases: TGTGCCAGCAGCTTGGAGGGGAAGGAGGGGAGAACCTACAATGAGCAGTTCTTC. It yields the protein CASSLEGKEGRTYNEQFF.

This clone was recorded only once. This chain's CDR3 is CASKRTRDTGELFF. For the CDR3, the DNA is TGTGCCAGTAAGAGGACTAGGGACACCGGGGAGCTGTTTTTT. The J gene is TRBJ2-2, the V gene TRBV19; 7 bases line up with TRBD2. J gave up 3 bases and V 7 bases, and 5 bases lay outside the gene matches. The CDR3 totals 14 residues. In germline, CDR1 is LNHDA, CDR2 SQIVND (reference sequence).

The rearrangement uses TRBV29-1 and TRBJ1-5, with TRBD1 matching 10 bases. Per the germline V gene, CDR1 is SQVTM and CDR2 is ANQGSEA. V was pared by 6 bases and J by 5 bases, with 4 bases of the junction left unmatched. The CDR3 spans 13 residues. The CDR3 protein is CSVSGQGDQPQHF. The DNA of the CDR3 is TGCAGCGTCTCAGGACAGGGGGATCAGCCCCAGCATTTT.

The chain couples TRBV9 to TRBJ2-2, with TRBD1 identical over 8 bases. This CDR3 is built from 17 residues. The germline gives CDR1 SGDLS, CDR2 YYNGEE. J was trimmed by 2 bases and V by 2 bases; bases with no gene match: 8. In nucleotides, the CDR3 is TGTGCCAGCAGCGTTAACCGAGGACAGGGTAACACCGGGGAGCTGTTTTTT. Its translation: CASSVNRGQGNTGELFF.